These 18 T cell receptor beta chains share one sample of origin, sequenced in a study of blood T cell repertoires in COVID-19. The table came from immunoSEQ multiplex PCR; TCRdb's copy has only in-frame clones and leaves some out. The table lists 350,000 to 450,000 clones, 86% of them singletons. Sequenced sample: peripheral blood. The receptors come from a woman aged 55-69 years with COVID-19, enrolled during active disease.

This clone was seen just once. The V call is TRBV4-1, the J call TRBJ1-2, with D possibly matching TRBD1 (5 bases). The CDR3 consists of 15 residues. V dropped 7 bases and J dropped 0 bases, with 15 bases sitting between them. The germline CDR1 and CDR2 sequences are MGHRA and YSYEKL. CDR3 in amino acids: CASISHLQANYGYTF. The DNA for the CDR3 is TGCGCCAGCATAAGCCACCTACAGGCTAACTATGGCTACACCTTC.

The CDR3 sequence is CASSSDRRSGGTDTQYF. The CDR3 region has the DNA TGTGCCAGCAGCTCCGATCGCCGCAGCGGGGGCACAGATACGCAGTATTTT. The chain recombines TRBV7-9 with TRBJ2-3; TRBD2 agrees at 7 bases. The CDR3 consists of 17 residues. Germline CDR1 is SEHNR and CDR2 is FQNEAQ (reference sequence). V gave up 4 bases and J gave up 1 base; unmatched junction bases: 11.

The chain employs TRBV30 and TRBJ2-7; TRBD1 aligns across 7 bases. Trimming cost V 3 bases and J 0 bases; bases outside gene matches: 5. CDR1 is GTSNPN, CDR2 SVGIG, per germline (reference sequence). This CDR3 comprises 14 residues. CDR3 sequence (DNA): TGTGCCTGGAGCGGACAGGTTATCTCCTACGAGCAGTACTTC. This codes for CAWSGQVISYEQYF.

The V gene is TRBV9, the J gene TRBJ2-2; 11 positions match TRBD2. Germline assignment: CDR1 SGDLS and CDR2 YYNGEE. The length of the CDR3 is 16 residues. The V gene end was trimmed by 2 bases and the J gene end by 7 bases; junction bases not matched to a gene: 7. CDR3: CASSVRLAGLFGELFF. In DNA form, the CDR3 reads TGTGCCAGCAGCGTGAGACTAGCGGGGTTATTCGGGGAGCTGTTTTTT.

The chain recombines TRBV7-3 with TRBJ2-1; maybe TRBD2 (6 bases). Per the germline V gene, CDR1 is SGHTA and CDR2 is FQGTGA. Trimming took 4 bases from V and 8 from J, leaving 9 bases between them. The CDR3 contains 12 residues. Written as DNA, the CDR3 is TGTGCCAGCAGCTCAGCGGGCGATGAGCAGTTCTTC. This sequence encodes CASSSAGDEQFF. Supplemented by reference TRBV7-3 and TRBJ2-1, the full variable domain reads GAGVSQTPSNKVTEKGKYVELRCDPISGHTALYWYRQSLGQGPEFLIYFQGTGAADDSGLPNDRFFAVRPEGSVSTLKIQRTERGDSAVYLCASSSAGDEQFFGPGTRLTVL.

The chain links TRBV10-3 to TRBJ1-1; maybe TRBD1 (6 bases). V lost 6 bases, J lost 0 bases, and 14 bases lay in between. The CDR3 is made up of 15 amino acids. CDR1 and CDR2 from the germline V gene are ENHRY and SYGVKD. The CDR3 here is CAIRTRQEMNTEAFF. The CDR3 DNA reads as TGTGCCATCAGAACCCGACAGGAGATGAACACTGAAGCTTTCTTT.

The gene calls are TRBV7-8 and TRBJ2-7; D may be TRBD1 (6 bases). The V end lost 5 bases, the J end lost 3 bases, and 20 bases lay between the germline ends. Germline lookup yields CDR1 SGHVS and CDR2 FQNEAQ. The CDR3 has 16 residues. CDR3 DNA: TGTGCCAGCAGCCGTTCTCGTGCAGGGGCGATCTACGAGCAGTACTTC. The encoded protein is CASSRSRAGAIYEQYF.

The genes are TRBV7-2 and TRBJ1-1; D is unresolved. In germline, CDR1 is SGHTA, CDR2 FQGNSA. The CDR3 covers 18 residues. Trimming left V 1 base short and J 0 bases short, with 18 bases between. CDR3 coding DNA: TGTGCCAGCAGCTTAGTAGAGCCCTCCGGGTTCATGAACACTGAAGCTTTCTTT. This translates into CASSLVEPSGFMNTEAFF. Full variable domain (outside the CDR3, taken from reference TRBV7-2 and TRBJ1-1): GAGVSQSPSNKVTEKGKDVELRCDPISGHTALYWYRQSLGQGLEFLIYFQGNSAPDKSGLPSDRFSAERTGGSVSTLTIQRTQQEDSAVYLCASSLVEPSGFMNTEAFFGQGTRLTVV.

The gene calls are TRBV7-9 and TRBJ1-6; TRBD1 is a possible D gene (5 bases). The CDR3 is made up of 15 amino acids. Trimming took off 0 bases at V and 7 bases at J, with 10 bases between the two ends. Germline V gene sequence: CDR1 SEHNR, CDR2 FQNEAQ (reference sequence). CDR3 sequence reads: CASSLATGGNSPLHF. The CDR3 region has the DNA TGTGCCAGCAGCTTAGCGACCGGGGGGAATTCACCCCTCCACTTT.

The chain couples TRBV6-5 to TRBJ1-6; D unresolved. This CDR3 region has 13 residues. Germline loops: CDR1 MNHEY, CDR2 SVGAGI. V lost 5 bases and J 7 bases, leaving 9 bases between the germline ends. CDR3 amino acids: CASSLHRNSPLHF. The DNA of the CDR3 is TGTGCCAGCAGTCTTCACCGGAATTCACCCCTCCACTTT.

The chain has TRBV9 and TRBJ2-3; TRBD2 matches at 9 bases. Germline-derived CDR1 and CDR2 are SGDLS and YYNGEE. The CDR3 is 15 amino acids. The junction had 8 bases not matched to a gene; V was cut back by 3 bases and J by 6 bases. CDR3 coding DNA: TGTGCCAGCAGCGGTAGCGCGGGGGGGATGGATACGCAGTATTTT. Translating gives CASSGSAGGMDTQYF.

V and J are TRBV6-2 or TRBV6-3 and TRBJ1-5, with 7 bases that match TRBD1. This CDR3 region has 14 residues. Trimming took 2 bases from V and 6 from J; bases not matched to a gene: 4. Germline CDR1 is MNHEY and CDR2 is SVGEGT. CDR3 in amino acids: CASSYRGDSQPQHF. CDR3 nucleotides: TGTGCCAGCAGTTACAGGGGGGACAGTCAGCCCCAGCATTTT.

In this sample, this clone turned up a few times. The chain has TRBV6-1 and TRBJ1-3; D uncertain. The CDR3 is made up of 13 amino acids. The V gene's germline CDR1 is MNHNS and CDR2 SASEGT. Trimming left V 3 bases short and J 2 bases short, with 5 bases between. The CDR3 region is CASSDPTGNTIYF. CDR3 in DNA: TGTGCCAGCAGTGACCCAACTGGAAACACCATATATTTT.

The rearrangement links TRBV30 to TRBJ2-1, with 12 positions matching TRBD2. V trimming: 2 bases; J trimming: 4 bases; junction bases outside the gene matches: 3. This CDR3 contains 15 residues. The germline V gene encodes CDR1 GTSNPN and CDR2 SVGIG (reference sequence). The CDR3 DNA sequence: TGTGCCTGGAGTAGGGGGACTAGCGGGTACAATGAGCAGTTCTTC. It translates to CAWSRGTSGYNEQFF.

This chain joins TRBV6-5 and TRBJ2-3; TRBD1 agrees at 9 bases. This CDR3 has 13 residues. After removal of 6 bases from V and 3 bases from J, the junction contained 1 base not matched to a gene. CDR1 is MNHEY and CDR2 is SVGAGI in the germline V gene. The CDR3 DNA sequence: TGTGCCAGCAGGGACAGGGGAACAGATACGCAGTATTTT. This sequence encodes CASRDRGTDTQYF.

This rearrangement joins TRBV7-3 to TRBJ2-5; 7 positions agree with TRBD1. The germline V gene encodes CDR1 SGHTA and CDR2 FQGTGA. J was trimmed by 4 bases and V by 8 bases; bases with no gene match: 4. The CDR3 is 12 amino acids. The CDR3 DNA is TGTGCCAGCGGATCAGGGGGAGAGACCCAGTACTTC. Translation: CASGSGGETQYF.

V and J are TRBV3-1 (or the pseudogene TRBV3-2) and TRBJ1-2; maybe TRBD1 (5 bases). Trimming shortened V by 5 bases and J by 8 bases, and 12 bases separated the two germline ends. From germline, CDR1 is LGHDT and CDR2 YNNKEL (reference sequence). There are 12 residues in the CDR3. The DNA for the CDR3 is TGTGCCAGCAGCTCCCGACAGCTGGGCTACACCTTC. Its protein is CASSSRQLGYTF.

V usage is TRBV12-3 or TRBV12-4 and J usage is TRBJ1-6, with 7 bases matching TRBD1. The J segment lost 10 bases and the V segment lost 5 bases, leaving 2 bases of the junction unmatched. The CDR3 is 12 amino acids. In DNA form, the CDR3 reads TGTGCCAGCAGTACAGGGGACTCACCCCTCCACTTT. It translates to CASSTGDSPLHF.